This TCR beta chain was captured by sequencing in a study of cytomegalovirus exposure and HLA in healthy donors. The primer mix had 60 Vbeta and 13 Jbeta primers. TCRdb's copy holds only in-frame clones and misses some; the assay was immunoSEQ multiplex PCR. The table lists 150,000 to 200,000 clones, roughly 87% of them singletons, with 0.2% to 0.3% in the top ten. J gave up 8 bases and V 5 bases, and 6 bases lay outside the gene matches. CDR3 size: 14 residues. Germline V gene lookup returns CDR1 SGHTA and CDR2 FQGTGA. This sequence originates from a girl in the first two years of life in good health and CMV-seronegative. This sequence joins TRBV7-3 and TRBJ2-1, with 10 bases fitting TRBD2. Material: PBMCs. Written as DNA, the CDR3 is TGTGCCAGCAGCCCAGATCTAGCGGGAGATGAGCAGTTCTTC. Protein sequence: CASSPDLAGDEQFF.